The 27 T cell receptor beta chains below were found in one sample sequenced in a study of shared clonotypes between healthy human individuals. Here immunoSEQ multiplex PCR was the method, and the copy in TCRdb shows in-frame clones only, minus some. The sample consists of under 650,000 clones, 95% to 97% of them appearing once. Sequencing was carried out using naive CD4+ T cells sorted from blood. Indicated subset: CD45RA+ positively selected. These receptors all come from a woman aged 30 to 39 in good health.

CDR3 in DNA: TGTGCCAGCAGCACCGGGACACGGGGGAACACTGAAGCTTTCTTT. Amino acid sequence: CASSTGTRGNTEAFF. This chain links TRBV6-1 with TRBJ1-1; TRBD1 might be the D (6 bases). Looked up from germline, CDR1 is MNHNS and CDR2 is SASEGT. Trimming stripped 6 bases from V and 1 base from J, with 15 bases between. The length of the CDR3 is 15 residues.

The gene calls are TRBV5-1 and TRBJ1-2; no clear D. The CDR3 is made up of 15 amino acids. Between the trimmed V and J ends, which lost 0 bases and 4 bases, there was a span of 13 bases. From germline, CDR1 is SGHRS and CDR2 YFSETQ. The CDR3 DNA is TGCGCCAGCAGCTTGGGTGAGAACGTGGGCTATGGCTACACCTTC. Its translation: CASSLGENVGYGYTF.

This chain joins TRBV6-6 and TRBJ1-2; D gene ambiguous. The CDR3 loop spans 13 amino acids. Germline CDR1 reads MNHNY; CDR2 reads SVGAGI (reference sequence). Trimming removed 4 bases from V and 4 bases from J, with 10 bases in between. As DNA, the CDR3 is TGTGCCAGCAGTTCCGTCCAAGGCTATGGCTACACCTTC. Translating gives CASSSVQGYGYTF.

This sequence joins TRBV7-9 and TRBJ2-1; D call uncertain. V gave up 6 bases and J gave up 5 bases, with 11 bases separating them. This CDR3 spans 13 amino acids. Germline V lookup: CDR1 SEHNR, CDR2 FQNEAQ (reference sequence). The CDR3 loop is CASSLDADNEQFF. Written as DNA, the CDR3 is TGTGCCAGCAGTCTGGACGCCGACAATGAGCAGTTCTTC.

The gene calls are TRBV7-8 and TRBJ1-1; TRBD1 matches at 7 bases. Germline CDR1 is SGHVS and CDR2 is FQNEAQ. V lost 4 bases to trimming and J lost 7 bases; unmatched junction nucleotides: 6. There are 13 residues in the CDR3. Written as DNA, the CDR3 is TGTGCCAGCAGCTCCGGGACAGTCGGTGAAGCTTTCTTT. It is translated as CASSSGTVGEAFF.

Only a few counts were recorded for this clone. The chain links TRBV19 to TRBJ1-2; TRBD1 matches at 9 bases. The V gene end was trimmed by 6 bases and the J gene end by 2 bases; junction bases not matched to a gene: 4. In germline, CDR1 is LNHDA, CDR2 SQIVND (reference sequence). There are 14 residues in the CDR3. CDR3 sequence: CASSRDRANYGYTF. The CDR3 DNA follows: TGTGCCAGTAGCCGGGACAGGGCCAACTATGGCTACACCTTC.

The chain is built from TRBV27 and TRBJ2-3; 9 positions match TRBD2. The CDR3 is 17 amino acids. Germline lookup yields CDR1 MNHEY and CDR2 SMNVEV (reference sequence). V dropped 6 bases and J dropped 7; count of bases not matched to a gene: 17. In nucleotides, the CDR3 is TGTGCCAGCAGCCTACGTTTTTTTGCGGGAGGGCTTAATACGCAGTATTTT. This gives the protein CASSLRFFAGGLNTQYF.

Of note for this clone: Other DNA sequences in the same sample also yield this CDR3. The chain links TRBV5-1 to TRBJ2-1, with unresolved D. Germline-derived CDR1 and CDR2 are SGHRS and YFSETQ. V gave up 0 bases and J gave up 0 bases, with 1 base separating them. CDR3 length equals 13 residues. The chain's CDR3 is CASSLDSYNEQFF. The CDR3 bases are TGCGCCAGCAGCTTGGACTCCTACAATGAGCAGTTCTTC.

V usage is TRBV10-3 and J usage is TRBJ2-7, with TRBD1 matching 10 bases. V gave up 6 bases and J gave up 4 bases; unmatched junction bases: 12. The CDR3 is made up of 16 amino acids. Per germline, CDR1 ENHRY and CDR2 SYGVKD. The CDR3 DNA sequence: TGTGCCATCAGACACTTTTGGGGACAGGGGAGGTACGAGCAGTACTTC. It is translated as CAIRHFWGQGRYEQYF.

DNA for the CDR3: TGTGCCAGCAGTTACAGGGGTCCCTACGAGCAGTACTTC. This encodes CASSYRGPYEQYF. The chain recombines TRBV6-6 with TRBJ2-7; tentative D call: TRBD1 (5 bases). The CDR3 loop spans 13 amino acids. Germline values: CDR1 MNHNY, CDR2 SVGAGI (reference sequence). V was trimmed by 2 bases and J by 2 bases, leaving 7 bases between them.

Remarks on this clone: The sample contains more than one DNA sequence encoding this CDR3. The chain employs TRBV28 and TRBJ2-7; 12 bases align to TRBD1. CDR3 length equals 15 residues. CDR1 MDHEN and CDR2 SYDVKM come from the germline V gene. Trimming removed 2 bases from V and 7 bases from J; junction bases left unmatched: 6. Here the CDR3 reads CASSLGGQGAGEQYF. CDR3 DNA: TGTGCCAGCAGTTTAGGGGGACAGGGGGCGGGGGAGCAGTACTTC.

Note on this clone: At one end, the junction sequence differs from germline, possibly due to a read error. The rearrangement joins TRBV5-3 to TRBJ2-7; D unresolved. TRBV5-3 is assigned to the ORF class and has an uncertain function. The CDR3 spans 14 residues. As DNA, the CDR3 is TGTGCCAGCAGCTTGAGTTTCTCGCGTGCCGAGCAGTACTTC. Translated, it gives CASSLSFSRAEQYF.

The chain couples TRBV27 to TRBJ2-5; no definite D call. The end of the DNA fits TRBJ2-7 better, so the J call may be wrong. CDR1 and CDR2 from the germline V gene are MNHEY and SMNVEV (reference sequence). The CDR3 sequence is 15 residues long. CDR3 coding DNA: TGTGCCAGCAGTTTATCTTGGCTCCCCCTCTACGAGCAGTACTTC. It specifies CASSLSWLPLYEQYF.

A single count supports this clone. V usage is TRBV6-4 and J usage is TRBJ2-1, with a weak D call TRBD2 (6 bases). The CDR3 has 14 residues. The ends were cut back, 4 bases at V and 12 bases at J, with 19 bases in the middle. The V gene's germline CDR1 is MRHNA and CDR2 SNTAGT. CDR3 nucleotide sequence: TGTGCCAGCAGTGTCTCGGTGGGGGGATACAGGCAGTTCTTC. It codes for CASSVSVGGYRQFF.

The chain joins TRBV7-2 to TRBJ1-4; D gene ambiguous. V was pared by 7 bases and J by 1 base, with 7 bases between. The length of the CDR3 is 13 residues. CDR1 and CDR2 (germline): SGHTA, FQGNSA. The CDR3 DNA follows: TGTGCCAGCACATTCCAAACTAATGAAAAACTGTTTTTT. Its translation is CASTFQTNEKLFF.

In its sample, this clone was seen once. The chain recombines TRBV6-1 with TRBJ2-7, with 11 bases matching TRBD2. Trimming cost V 2 bases and J 5 bases; bases outside gene matches: 14. CDR1 MNHNS and CDR2 SASEGT come from the germline V gene. The CDR3 totals 18 residues. The CDR3 bases are TGTGCCAGCAGTGAATTTGTAGCGGGAGGGCCTGTTAATAACGAGCAGTACTTC. Protein: CASSEFVAGGPVNNEQYF.

This clone has only one observation. The chain has TRBV18 and TRBJ2-7; 7 positions agree with TRBD1. Looked up from germline, CDR1 is KGHSH and CDR2 is LQKENI. This CDR3 contains 15 residues. V gave up 1 base and J gave up 7 bases; unmatched junction bases: 10. The CDR3 nucleotides read TGTGCCAGCTCACCACTAAACAGGGGCATCGAGGAGCAGTACTTC. This encodes CASSPLNRGIEEQYF.

The chain has TRBV30 and TRBJ2-2, with a possible D match to TRBD1 (5 bases). CDR1 and CDR2 (germline): GTSNPN, SVGIG (reference sequence). Trimming cost V 4 bases and J 1 base, with 13 bases left between them. This CDR3 region has 15 residues. The CDR3 DNA sequence: TGTGCCTGGACAACCCCTCAGGGGAACACCGGGGAGCTGTTTTTT. This encodes CAWTTPQGNTGELFF. Full variable domain (rest looked up from reference TRBV30 and TRBJ2-2): SQTIHQWPATLVQPVGSPLSLECTVEGTSNPNLYWYRQAAGRGLQLLFYSVGIGQISSEVPQNLSASRPQDRQFILSSKKLLLSDSGFYLCAWTTPQGNTGELFFGEGSRLTVL.

V is TRBV4-1 and J is TRBJ2-3; 9 nucleotides match TRBD2. Germline CDR1 and CDR2: MGHRA and YSYEKL. With 3 bases clipped from V and 5 bases from J, the junction kept 12 bases outside the gene matches. This CDR3 contains 17 residues. CDR3: CASSHPWVREGKDTQYF. CDR3 in DNA: TGCGCCAGCAGCCATCCCTGGGTGCGGGAGGGGAAAGATACGCAGTATTTT.

This chain connects TRBV5-1 to TRBJ2-2; D is ambiguous. This CDR3 comprises 16 residues. V was shortened by 1 base and J by 0 bases, with 10 bases between the two germline ends. Germline CDR1 is SGHRS and CDR2 is YFSETQ. CDR3 in DNA: TGCGCCAGCAGCTTGTTGGCGGCTCCGAACACCGGGGAGCTGTTTTTT. The encoded protein is CASSLLAAPNTGELFF. The variable domain in full, with the rest retrieved from reference TRBV5-1 and TRBJ2-2, is KAGVTQTPRYLIKTRGQQVTLSCSPISGHRSVSWYQQTPGQGLQFLFEYFSETQRNKGNFPGRFSGRQFSNSRSEMNVSTLELGDSALYLCASSLLAAPNTGELFFGEGSRLTVL.

The rearrangement joins TRBV7-3 to TRBJ2-1, with 10 nucleotides matching TRBD2. V was clipped by 2 bases and J by 8 bases; unmatched bases: 9. Germline assignment: CDR1 SGHTA and CDR2 FQGTGA. This CDR3 has 16 amino acids. Here the CDR3 reads CASSLGLLAGRDEQFF. As DNA, the CDR3 is TGTGCCAGCAGCTTAGGGTTACTAGCGGGACGGGATGAGCAGTTCTTC.

The chain carries TRBV6-6 and TRBJ2-1, with D uncertain. The germline V and J ends were trimmed by 3 bases and 8 bases, with 11 bases remaining between them. There are 13 residues in the CDR3. From germline, CDR1 is MNHNY and CDR2 SVGAGI (reference sequence). The CDR3 sequence: CASSYDSRHEQFF. DNA of the CDR3: TGTGCCAGCAGTTATGACTCTCGCCATGAGCAGTTCTTC.

V and J are TRBV21-1 and TRBJ1-1; the listed D gene, TRBD1, was not tested against the DNA. TRBV21-1 is flagged as a pseudogene. The CDR3 contains 14 residues. The DNA of the CDR3 is TGTGCCAGCAGTACAGAGACAATTCGCACTGAAGCTTTCTTT. Its protein is CASSTETIRTEAFF.

This clone is a singleton in its sample. The chain employs TRBV5-1 and TRBJ2-3, with D unresolved. Germline V gene data show CDR1 as SGHRS and CDR2 as YFSETQ. CDR3 length: 13 residues. Trimming took 2 bases from V and 1 from J, leaving 5 bases between them. The chain's CDR3 is CASSFGGTDTQYF. CDR3 sequence (DNA): TGCGCCAGCAGCTTCGGCGGCACAGATACGCAGTATTTT.

The chain links TRBV4-1 to TRBJ2-3, with 8 bases identical to TRBD2. The CDR3 is 15 residues long. Trimming took 6 bases from V and 2 from J; bases not matched to a gene: 7. Germline CDR1 is MGHRA and CDR2 is YSYEKL. The CDR3 nucleotides are TGCGCCAGCAGGCTACTAGCGGACCCCACAGATACGCAGTATTTT. Translated, it gives CASRLLADPTDTQYF.

This chain joins TRBV2 and TRBJ2-7, with D perhaps TRBD2 (5 bases). Germline values: CDR1 SNHLY, CDR2 FYNNEI. The CDR3 sequence is 14 residues long. V dropped 9 bases and J dropped 0 bases, with 15 bases sitting between them. This chain's CDR3 is CASQARLYSYEQYF. In nucleotides, the CDR3 is TGTGCCAGTCAGGCCCGACTATACTCCTACGAGCAGTACTTC.

The CDR3 DNA follows: TGTGCCAGCATCCCCCCCGGGCTAGCGGGAGTCCACGAGCAGTACTTC. It is translated as CASIPPGLAGVHEQYF. The chain carries TRBV28 and TRBJ2-7, with 10 nucleotides matching TRBD2. CDR1 is MDHEN and CDR2 is SYDVKM in the germline V gene. The CDR3 length is 16 residues. V lost 7 bases and J lost 5; bases outside the gene matches: 14.